A selection of T cell receptor beta chains follows, all from one sample in a study of OX40 agonist ivuxolimab in advanced cancers. Here immunoSEQ multiplex PCR was the method, and the copy in TCRdb shows in-frame clones only, minus some. The sample lists around 66,000 clones, about 80% occurring once. Sequenced material: CD4+ or CD8+ T cells sorted from blood, taken in a trial of the OX40 agonist ivuxolimab. The origin of the receptors is an adult with an advanced solid tumor such as melanoma, head and neck, liver or kidney cancer. CDR3s include the opening cysteine and the closing phenylalanine or tryptophan. The D gene is left open where the match is weak. Size values are once, few and many counts, or a class for expanded clones, and some rows have none.

>17|-|TRBV19|TRBJ2-4|-
CASSSQGSAKAKNIQYF
TGTGCCAGTAGTTCCCAGGGGAGCGCCAAAGCCAAAAACATTCAGTACTTC
>13|-|TRBV19|TRBJ1-1|TRBD1
CASSKTGRSEAFF
TGTGCCAGTAGTAAGACAGGGAGGTCTGAAGCTTTCTTT
>15|-|TRBV6-6|TRBJ2-7|-
CASSPDTASPYEQYF
TGTGCCAGCAGTCCGGACACTGCATCCCCTTACGAGCAGTACTTC
>17|-|TRBV7-2|TRBJ1-3|TRBD1
CASSQEGQAVSGNTIYF
TGCGCCAGCAGCCAAGAAGGACAGGCTGTCTCTGGAAACACCATATATTTT
>12|-|TRBV7-9|TRBJ2-1|-
CASSLLSDEQFF
TGTGCCAGCAGCTTACTAAGCGATGAGCAGTTCTTC
>16|-|TRBV6-5|TRBJ1-5|-
CASSYGSRGGNQPQHF
TGTGCCAGCAGTTACGGGAGCAGGGGTGGGAATCAGCCCCAGCATTTT
>16|-|TRBV18|TRBJ1-4|TRBD1
CASSLTETGGKEKLFF
TGTGCCAGCTCACTCACCGAGACAGGGGGCAAGGAAAAACTGTTTTTT
>14|-|TRBV6-6|TRBJ1-5|-
CASRDGASNQPQHF
TGTGCCAGCAGGGACGGGGCGAGCAATCAGCCCCAGCATTTT
>14|-|TRBV7-9|TRBJ2-5|TRBD1
CASSKETGKVTQYF
TGTGCCAGCAGCAAAGAGACAGGGAAAGTGACCCAGTACTTC
>14|many|TRBV6-5|TRBJ1-6|TRBD1
CASSYRQGNSPLHF
TGTGCCAGCAGTTACAGACAGGGGAATTCACCCCTCCACTTT
>16|-|TRBV9|TRBJ2-2|TRBD2
CASSSRGGADTGELFF
TGTGCCAGCAGCTCTCGCGGGGGGGCCGACACCGGGGAGCTGTTTTTT
>16|-|TRBV7-2|TRBJ2-3|TRBD2
CASSQGLAGGADTQYF
TGTGCCAGCAGTCAGGGGTTAGCGGGGGGCGCAGATACGCAGTATTTT
>14|once|TRBV28|TRBJ2-2|TRBD1
CATQPDRARGELFF
TGTGCCACTCAACCGGACAGGGCTCGAGGGGAGCTGTTTTTT
>16|-|TRBV5-1|TRBJ2-7|TRBD1
CASSPGRGQGNYEQYF
TGCGCCAGCAGCCCTGGGCGGGGACAGGGTAACTACGAGCAGTACTTC
>14|-|TRBV5-4|TRBJ1-1|-
CASSLTGKDTEAFF
TGTGCCAGCAGCTTGACGGGTAAGGACACTGAAGCTTTCTTT
>14|-|TRBV25-1|TRBJ1-2|TRBD1
CASSGGTGIYGYTF
TGTGCCAGCAGTGGGGGGACAGGGATCTATGGCTACACCTTC
>13|-|TRBV6-5|TRBJ2-1|-
CASSVRIGDEQFF
TGTGCCAGCAGTGTACGGATCGGCGATGAGCAGTTCTTC
>13|once|TRBV9|TRBJ2-5|-
CARPGRIQETQYF
TGTGCCCGACCGGGACGAATTCAAGAGACCCAGTACTTC
>14|-|TRBV5-6|TRBJ2-7|-
CASGIRTRSYEQYF
TGTGCCAGCGGCATTAGGACACGGTCCTACGAGCAGTACTTC
>15|-|TRBV5-1|TRBJ2-2|-
CASSSRTANTGELFF
TGCGCCAGCAGCTCTAGGACAGCGAACACCGGGGAGCTGTTTTTT
>18|-|TRBV7-2|TRBJ2-1|TRBD2
CASSLVGTSGFKYNEQFF
TGTGCCAGCAGCTTAGTAGGGACTAGCGGATTTAAATACAATGAGCAGTTCTTC
>14|-|TRBV6-1|TRBJ1-1|-
CASSEAWDTTEAFF
TGTGCCAGCAGTGAAGCCTGGGACACAACTGAAGCTTTCTTT
>13|-|TRBV2|TRBJ1-1|TRBD1
CASGQVVNTEAFF
TGTGCCAGTGGACAGGTCGTGAACACTGAAGCTTTCTTT
>14|-|TRBV18|TRBJ1-1|TRBD1
CASSFRDSNTEAFF
TGTGCCAGCTCATTCCGGGACAGCAACACTGAAGCTTTCTTT
>13|-|TRBV6-1|TRBJ2-7|-
CASSPISSYEQYF
TGTGCCAGCAGCCCCATAAGCTCCTACGAGCAGTACTTC
>16|once|TRBV19|TRBJ1-3|-
CASSMVWDRSGNTIYF
TGTGCCAGTAGTATGGTCTGGGATCGCTCTGGAAACACCATATATTTT
>15|-|TRBV6-6|TRBJ1-4|-
CASSYGGSPNEKLFF
TGTGCCAGCAGTTACGGGGGCAGCCCTAATGAAAAACTGTTTTTT
>15|once|TRBV5-1|TRBJ2-2|TRBD2
CASSLTSGNTGELFF
TGCGCCAGCAGCTTGACTAGCGGAAACACCGGGGAGCTGTTTTTT
>13|few|TRBV28|TRBJ1-1|TRBD1
CASRGQMNTEAFF
TGTGCCAGCAGGGGACAGATGAACACTGAAGCTTTCTTT
>15|-|TRBV28|TRBJ1-3|-
CASSSSQVSGNTIYF
TGTGCCAGCAGTTCTTCACAGGTCTCTGGAAACACCATATATTTT
>11|-|TRBV20-1|TRBJ2-5|-
CRLEQGPTQYF
TGCAGGCTCGAACAGGGTCCCACCCAGTACTTC
>15|-|TRBV5-1|TRBJ2-3|-
CASSLDQSSTDTQYF
TGCGCCAGCAGCTTGGACCAATCTAGCACAGATACGCAGTATTTT
>16|-|TRBV15|TRBJ2-7|-
CATSRGGGQGNYEQYF
TGTGCCACCAGCAGAGGGGGGGGCCAGGGAAACTACGAGCAGTACTTC
>15|-|TRBV6-6|TRBJ1-4|TRBD1
CASSRMGQGAEKLFF
TGTGCCAGCAGTCGGATGGGACAGGGGGCTGAAAAACTGTTTTTT
>16|-|TRBV9|TRBJ2-5|-
CASSVIPGGGGETQYF
TGTGCCAGCAGCGTAATCCCCGGGGGTGGAGGGGAGACCCAGTACTTC
>16|-|TRBV7-2|TRBJ2-6|-
CASSPRSSIGANVLTF
TGTGCCAGCAGCCCGAGAAGTAGCATTGGGGCCAACGTCCTGACTTTC
>15|-|TRBV5-1|TRBJ2-5|-
CASSLGLDIFETQYF
TGCGCCAGCAGCTTGGGCCTCGACATATTTGAGACCCAGTACTTC
>15|-|TRBV6-1|TRBJ2-7|TRBD1
CASSEFGQGEGEQYF
TGTGCCAGCAGTGAATTCGGACAGGGGGAGGGAGAGCAGTACTTC
>17|-|TRBV7-6|TRBJ2-7|TRBD1
CASSLRAPGQANVEQYF
TGTGCCAGCAGCTTAAGAGCTCCGGGACAGGCAAACGTGGAGCAGTACTTC
>17|-|TRBV6-1|TRBJ2-7|TRBD2
CASSDPRSAGFSYEQYF
TGTGCCAGCAGTGATCCCAGGTCAGCGGGGTTCTCCTACGAGCAGTACTTC